Each of the 6 T cell receptor beta chains below was sequenced from the same sample in a study of T-cell reconstitution after alpha-beta-depleted transplantation in children. Library preparation (for TCRbeta) was performed with unique molecular identifiers. Using its own MiXCR run on the PCR reads, TCRdb lists one record per CDR3 protein. The repertoire holds around 200,000 distinct CDR3 sequences, under 13% seen once, with 28% in the top ten. The material sequenced was PBMCs, taken before TCRalphabeta/CD19-depleted stem cell transplant. These TCRs come from a child under two years old with acute myeloid leukemia, due to receive a stem cell transplant.

In its sample, this clonotype was seen many times. The chain is built from TRBV5-1 and TRBJ2-6; D might be TRBD1 or TRBD2, each matching 5 bases. CDR1 is SGHRS and CDR2 is YFSETQ in the germline V gene. The CDR3 has 17 residues. Between the trimmed V and J ends, which lost 1 base and 4 bases, there was a span of 15 bases. The CDR3 spells CASSLPLTGLGANVLTF. The CDR3 nucleotides read TGCGCCAGCAGCTTGCCCTTAACAGGACTGGGGGCCAACGTCCTGACTTTC.

This clonotype was counted at least ten times. The chain combines TRBV20-1 with TRBJ1-2, with a tentative D call TRBD1 (5 bases). Trimming took off 4 bases at V and 6 bases at J, with 12 bases between the two ends. The germline V gene has CDR1 DFQATT and CDR2 SNEGSKA (reference sequence). This CDR3 is 12 amino acids long. The CDR3 sequence: CSATIPGNGYTF. CDR3 coding DNA: TGCAGTGCTACCATACCAGGGAATGGCTACACCTTC.

This clonotype was counted many times. The chain employs TRBV19 and TRBJ2-7; 10 positions agree with TRBD1. This CDR3 spans 13 amino acids. Losses at the gene ends were 6 bases for V and 4 bases for J; bases not matched to a gene: 3. In germline, CDR1 is LNHDA, CDR2 SQIVND (reference sequence). This chain's CDR3 is CASRQDRGYEQYF. CDR3 coding DNA: TGTGCCAGTAGGCAGGACAGGGGGTACGAGCAGTACTTC.

This clonotype was counted at least ten times. The chain couples TRBV7-7 to TRBJ2-1, with a possible D match to TRBD2 (5 bases). This CDR3 is 14 amino acids long. Germline assignment: CDR1 SSHAT and CDR2 FNYEAQ (reference sequence). With 4 bases removed from V and 3 bases from J, the gap between germline ends came to 10 bases. CDR3 sequence reads: CASSSDSNYNEQFF. DNA for the CDR3: TGTGCCAGCAGCTCGGACTCTAACTACAATGAGCAGTTCTTC.

This clonotype came up many times. The chain couples TRBV14 to TRBJ2-1; the D gene is possibly TRBD2 (6 bases). This CDR3 contains 17 residues. Looked up from germline, CDR1 is SGHDN and CDR2 is FVKESK. V shed 0 bases and J shed 0 bases, with 12 bases lying between them. The CDR3 loop is CASSQDSPGSSYNEQFF. CDR3 bases: TGTGCCAGCAGCCAAGATTCTCCCGGGAGCTCCTACAATGAGCAGTTCTTC.

This clonotype was seen repeatedly, ten times or more. The chain joins TRBV6-2 or TRBV6-3 to TRBJ2-7, with no clear D. The V gene lost 4 bases and the J gene lost 3 bases, with 10 bases spanning the gap. Germline V gene lookup returns CDR1 MNHEY and CDR2 SVGEGT. The length of the CDR3 is 13 residues. This CDR3 is CASSSSGGYEQYF. The CDR3 DNA follows: TGTGCCAGCAGTTCCTCCGGTGGCTACGAGCAGTACTTC.